A single sample is the source of the 29 T cell receptor beta chains below, sequenced in a study of T cell repertoires in ileal Crohn's disease. The time point here: inflamed ileum from the surgical specimen. Profiled with immunoSEQ multiplex PCR; TCRdb holds only in-frame clones, not every one. The sample yields some 17,000 clones, roughly 76% seen once. The sample consisted of ileal tissue. The receptors shown here come from an adult with Crohn's disease.

In its sample, this clone was seen once. V is TRBV6-6 and J is TRBJ2-3; no firm D call. Between the trimmed V and J ends, which lost 0 bases and 0 bases, there was a span of 4 bases. From germline, CDR1 is MNHNY and CDR2 SVGAGI (reference sequence). The CDR3 is 14 residues long. This chain's CDR3 is CASSYSASTDTQYF. The CDR3 DNA follows: TGTGCCAGCAGTTACTCGGCTAGCACAGATACGCAGTATTTT.

The rearrangement uses TRBV2 and TRBJ2-3; D is unclear. V was trimmed by 7 bases and J by 6 bases, leaving 14 bases between them. The germline V gene encodes CDR1 SNHLY and CDR2 FYNNEI. The CDR3 consists of 13 residues. The CDR3: CASKGPSHDTQYF. The CDR3, as DNA: TGTGCCAGCAAAGGGCCCTCCCACGATACGCAGTATTTT.

For this clone: The sample holds other DNA sequences that translate to the same CDR3. This chain joins TRBV7-9 and TRBJ2-5; D is possibly TRBD2 (6 bases). CDR1 SEHNR and CDR2 FQNEAQ come from the germline V gene (reference sequence). Between the trimmed V and J ends, which lost 0 bases and 2 bases, there was a span of 7 bases. The CDR3 length is 14 residues. In DNA, the CDR3 is TGTGCCAGCAGCTTAGCAAGCGGGCAAGAGACCCAGTACTTC. It yields the protein CASSLASGQETQYF.

In nucleotides, the CDR3 is TGTGCCAGCAGCTTAGATCGCAACAGGGATGAGTTCTTC. Protein: CASSLDRNRDEFF. The chain combines TRBV11-2 with TRBJ2-1; TRBD1 might be the D (6 bases). V lost 0 bases, J lost 14 bases, and 14 bases lay in between. Per germline, CDR1 SGHAT and CDR2 FQNNGV. The CDR3 consists of 13 residues.

V gene TRBV29-1 combines with J gene TRBJ2-1; weak D call: TRBD2 (5 bases). Germline CDR1 SQVTM, CDR2 ANQGSEA. The CDR3 runs to 13 residues. The V end was cut by 1 base, the J end by 8 bases, with 12 bases between. CDR3 sequence: CSVEGTGLYEQFF. CDR3 coding DNA: TGCAGCGTTGAAGGGACTGGTCTGTATGAGCAGTTCTTC.

The rearrangement links TRBV5-6 to TRBJ2-7; no firm D call. V lost 0 bases and J 3 bases, leaving 7 bases between the germline ends. CDR1 is SGHDT and CDR2 is YYEEEE in the germline V gene. This CDR3 has 13 amino acids. The CDR3 reads CASSLAKRYEQYF. CDR3 sequence (DNA): TGTGCCAGCAGCTTGGCAAAACGCTACGAGCAGTACTTC.

V and J are TRBV19 and TRBJ1-1; D uncertain. Trimming took 5 bases from V and 0 from J, leaving 7 bases between them. Germline V gives CDR1 LNHDA, CDR2 SQIVND (reference sequence). CDR3 size: 13 residues. This CDR3 reads CASSSAMNTEAFF. In DNA form, the CDR3 reads TGTGCCAGTAGTTCGGCCATGAACACTGAAGCTTTCTTT.

This chain links TRBV5-4 with TRBJ2-1; D is ambiguous. The germline V and J ends were trimmed by 2 bases and 8 bases, with 8 bases remaining between them. The length of the CDR3 is 12 residues. Looked up from germline, CDR1 is SGHNT and CDR2 is YYREEE (reference sequence). The CDR3 sequence is CASSFARDEQFF. The CDR3 region has the DNA TGTGCCAGCAGCTTTGCTCGAGATGAGCAGTTCTTC.

The genes are TRBV29-1 and TRBJ2-5; 8 bases line up with TRBD2. The CDR3 is made up of 13 amino acids. J lost 10 bases, V lost 7 bases, and 14 bases had no gene match. Germline CDR1 is SQVTM and CDR2 is ANQGSEA. The CDR3 coding sequence is TGCAGCGCCGAAAGCGGGGGCCCCCGGGGCCAGTACTTC. It specifies CSAESGGPRGQYF.

This clone was seen a few times. The V gene is TRBV6-5, the J gene TRBJ1-5, with TRBD1 matching over 8 bases. There are 14 residues in the CDR3. J gave up 2 bases and V 5 bases, and 2 bases lay outside the gene matches. CDR1 is MNHEY and CDR2 is SVGAGI in the germline V gene. CDR3 loop: CASSLQGGNQPQHF. In DNA form, the CDR3 reads TGTGCCAGCAGTCTACAGGGGGGCAATCAGCCCCAGCATTTT.

The chain employs TRBV5-1 and TRBJ2-1; 9 nucleotides match TRBD2. The CDR3 covers 12 residues. The germline V gene has CDR1 SGHRS and CDR2 YFSETQ. V was clipped by 10 bases and J by 8 bases; unmatched bases: 7. CDR3 sequence reads: CASRQRGDEQFF. As DNA, the CDR3 is TGCGCCTCGCGGCAGCGGGGGGATGAGCAGTTCTTC.

The chain employs TRBV7-9 and TRBJ2-7, with D perhaps matching TRBD2 (6 bases). The CDR3 runs to 14 residues. Per the germline V gene, CDR1 is SEHNR and CDR2 is FQNEAQ (reference sequence). Trimming shortened V by 2 bases and J by 5 bases, and 13 bases separated the two germline ends. In DNA form, the CDR3 reads TGTGCCAGCAGCTTATCTGCGGGGAACCACGAGCAGTACTTC. Translating gives CASSLSAGNHEQYF.

This chain joins TRBV7-9 and TRBJ2-3, with 10 bases that match TRBD1. The CDR3 has 16 residues. The V gene's germline CDR1 is SEHNR and CDR2 FQNEAQ (reference sequence). Trimming cost V 5 bases and J 0 bases; bases outside gene matches: 5. CDR3 in DNA: TGTGCCAGCAGCCCCGGACAGGGGGACAGCACAGATACGCAGTATTTT. Its protein product is CASSPGQGDSTDTQYF. Supplemented by reference TRBV7-9 and TRBJ2-3, the full variable domain reads DTGVSQNPRHKITKRGQNVTFRCDPISEHNRLYWYRQTLGQGPEFLTYFQNEAQLEKSRLLSDRFSAERPKGSFSTLEIQRTEQGDSAMYLCASSPGQGDSTDTQYFGPGTRLTVL.

V gene TRBV18 combines with J gene TRBJ2-7, with D perhaps being TRBD1 or TRBD2 (6 bases each). Looked up from germline, CDR1 is KGHSH and CDR2 is LQKENI. The CDR3 is 15 amino acids. V lost 3 bases to trimming and J lost 1 base, with 13 bases between them. The CDR3 sequence is CASSPAQGGSYEQYF. The CDR3 DNA sequence: TGTGCCAGCTCACCGGCACAGGGAGGATCCTACGAGCAGTACTTC.

The table lists this clone with a few counts. The chain links TRBV18 to TRBJ1-4; 9 bases fit TRBD1. This CDR3 spans 14 amino acids. The trim removed 5 bases at V and 6 bases at J, leaving 4 bases unmatched. CDR1 is KGHSH, CDR2 LQKENI, per germline. CDR3 nucleotide sequence: TGTGCCAGCTCATACGGGACAGGGCATGAAAAACTGTTTTTT. Amino acid sequence: CASSYGTGHEKLFF. Full variable domain (outside the CDR3, taken from reference TRBV18 and TRBJ1-4): NAGVMQNPRHLVRRRGQEARLRCSPMKGHSHVYWYRQLPEEGLKFMVYLQKENIIDESGMPKERFSAEFPKEGPSILRIQQVVRGDSAAYFCASSYGTGHEKLFFGSGTQLSVL.

The chain couples TRBV7-3 to TRBJ2-4; D uncertain. The length of the CDR3 is 13 residues. V was pared by 1 base and J by 8 bases, with 9 bases between. Germline CDR1 and CDR2: SGHTA and FQGTGA. DNA for the CDR3: TGTGCCAGCAGCTTAATACTTGGAGACATTCAGTACTTC. The encoded protein is CASSLILGDIQYF.

The V call is TRBV10-1, the J call TRBJ2-7; 11 bases agree with TRBD2. Germline assignment: CDR1 WNHNN and CDR2 SYGVQD (reference sequence). The V segment lost 5 bases and the J segment 2 bases; nucleotides outside the gene matches: 2. CDR3 length equals 14 residues. The CDR3 region has the DNA TGCGCCAGCAGTTTAGCGGGAGGGACCTACGAGCAGTACTTC. It is translated as CASSLAGGTYEQYF.

Within the sample, this clone is medium-sized. The chain combines TRBV13 with TRBJ2-3; 12 bases agree with TRBD2. Trimming took 5 bases from V and 7 from J; bases not matched to a gene: 7. Germline V CDR1 and CDR2: PRHDT, FYEKMQ (reference sequence). This CDR3 spans 15 amino acids. CDR3 sequence reads: CASSGASGRAYTQYF. The CDR3 DNA follows: TGTGCCAGCAGCGGAGCTAGCGGGAGGGCCTATACGCAGTATTTT.

Concerning this clone: One end of the junction varies from germline; a read error may be responsible. This chain joins TRBV10-3 and TRBJ1-2, with D tentatively TRBD1 (5 bases). In germline, CDR1 is ENHRY, CDR2 SYGVKD. The length of the CDR3 is 14 residues. The CDR3 spells CASSSHGAGFGYTF. In DNA form, the CDR3 reads TGTGCCAGCAGTTCCCACGGGGCTGGCTTCGGCTACACCTTC.

Details on this clone: The junction and the germline gene differ at one end; a read error may be behind it. The rearrangement joins TRBV4-1 to TRBJ1-5; TRBD1 might be the D (5 bases). This CDR3 has 18 amino acids. Germline loops: CDR1 MGHRA, CDR2 YSYEKL. Here the CDR3 reads CASSRSYPDRDSDQPQHF. In DNA, the CDR3 is TGCGCCAGCAGCCGAAGTTACCCTGACAGAGATAGCGATCAGCCCCAGCATTTT.

This rearrangement joins TRBV7-9 to TRBJ2-1; 14 bases map to TRBD2. Trimming removed 5 bases from V and 6 bases from J; junction bases left unmatched: 6. This CDR3 comprises 16 residues. In germline, CDR1 is SEHNR, CDR2 FQNEAQ (reference sequence). CDR3 DNA sequence: TGTGCCAGCAGCACCCCCGGGACTAGCGGGAGCAATGAGCAGTTCTTC. This translates into CASSTPGTSGSNEQFF.

This clone has a handful of counts. The chain combines TRBV6-6 with TRBJ1-1; weak D call: TRBD1 (6 bases). The germline V gene has CDR1 MNHNY and CDR2 SVGAGI (reference sequence). Trimming removed 2 bases at V and 7 bases at J, with 20 bases between. The CDR3 length is 16 residues. The CDR3 bases are TGTGCCAGCAGTTACCCGTTGGGGGGCGGCGGAATTGAAGCTTTCTTT. It codes for CASSYPLGGGGIEAFF.

The CDR3 loop reads CASSSGQGPDTQYF. Here the CDR3 DNA reads TGCGCCAGCAGCTCGGGACAGGGTCCAGATACGCAGTATTTT. The genes are TRBV5-1 and TRBJ2-3; 9 bases agree with TRBD1. Germline loops: CDR1 SGHRS, CDR2 YFSETQ. The CDR3 has 14 amino acids. V shed 3 bases and J 4 bases; nucleotides not matched to a gene: 3.

The V gene is TRBV5-1, the J gene TRBJ2-5; either TRBD1 or TRBD2 may fit D (5 bases each). CDR1 SGHRS and CDR2 YFSETQ come from the germline V gene. CDR3 length: 16 amino acids. Trimming cost V 0 bases and J 5 bases, with 17 bases left between them. CDR3 coding DNA: TGCGCCAGCAGCTTGGCACCGGGGCAGGACAAGGAGACCCAGTACTTC. Its translation: CASSLAPGQDKETQYF.

The V call is TRBV27, the J call TRBJ2-1; D unresolved. V lost 3 bases to trimming and J lost 8 bases, with 11 bases between them. Per germline, CDR1 MNHEY and CDR2 SMNVEV (reference sequence). The CDR3 totals 13 residues. The chain's CDR3 is CASSFYPEDEQFF. The CDR3 region has the DNA TGTGCCAGCAGTTTCTACCCCGAGGATGAGCAGTTCTTC.

The chain employs TRBV28 and TRBJ2-6; 8 bases line up with TRBD1. From germline, CDR1 is MDHEN and CDR2 SYDVKM. J gave up 0 bases and V 2 bases, and 3 bases lay outside the gene matches. This CDR3 region has 17 residues. The CDR3 region has the DNA TGTGCCAGCAGTTTACCAGGGGGCCTCTCTGGGGCCAACGTCCTGACTTTC. It specifies CASSLPGGLSGANVLTF. The whole variable domain, remainder taken from reference TRBV28 and TRBJ2-6, is DVKVTQSSRYLVKRTGEKVFLECVQDMDHENMFWYRQDPGLGLRLIYFSYDVKMKEKGDIPEGYSVSREKKERFSLILESASTNQTSMYLCASSLPGGLSGANVLTFGAGSRLTVL.

J is TRBJ2-2 and V is TRBV2; 7 bases map to TRBD1. Germline values: CDR1 SNHLY, CDR2 FYNNEI. V dropped 6 bases and J dropped 4; count of bases not matched to a gene: 11. CDR3 length equals 16 residues. The CDR3 DNA follows: TGTGCCAGCAGACAAAACCTTGACAGGGCCACCGGGGAGCTGTTTTTT. Amino acid sequence: CASRQNLDRATGELFF.

This chain links TRBV6-5 with TRBJ2-5; maybe TRBD1 (5 bases). The CDR3 length is 15 residues. Trimming took 6 bases from V and 7 from J, leaving 21 bases between them. CDR1 MNHEY and CDR2 SVGAGI come from the germline V gene. The CDR3 region is CASSRTKARSGTQYF. In nucleotides, the CDR3 is TGTGCCAGCAGCCGGACAAAGGCGCGGTCAGGGACCCAGTACTTC.

The chain has TRBV6-5 and TRBJ2-7, with 7 positions matching TRBD2. The V gene end was trimmed by 4 bases and the J gene end by 0 bases; junction bases not matched to a gene: 6. This CDR3 region has 15 residues. CDR1 and CDR2 from the germline V gene are MNHEY and SVGAGI. CDR3 in amino acids: CASSSTKRGSYEQYF. CDR3 DNA: TGTGCCAGCAGTTCTACCAAGCGGGGCTCCTACGAGCAGTACTTC.